This T cell receptor beta chain appears in the sequencing data of a study of T cell responses to AZD1222 COVID-19 vaccine. Overall study results and limits: Distributed over spike, vaccine-associated CD4 TCRs predominated at 160-218 and 743-854. It was only after the peak T cell response that any repertoires were sampled. Clonal diversity may have been underestimated in mostly white British donors.

A remark on this clone: The antigen is unknown.

Profiled with immunoSEQ multiplex PCR; TCRdb holds only in-frame clones, not every one. The sample lists over 130,000 clones, around 91% seen once, with 9.3% in the top ten. The CDR3 runs to 15 residues. V lost 1 base to trimming and J lost 4 bases, with 14 bases between them. Germline V lookup: CDR1 SGDLS, CDR2 YYNGEE. It was second doses at about 4 or about 12 weeks that were pooled. The clonotype comes from an adult who received the AZD1222 COVID-19 vaccine. Sequencing was performed on peripheral blood, taken 28 days after the second AZD1222 dose. The chain uses TRBV9 and TRBJ1-1; the D gene is possibly TRBD1 (5 bases). The DNA for the CDR3 is TGTGCCAGCAGCGTATCGGGTCAGGGAGTCACTGAAGCTTTCTTT. Translated, it gives CASSVSGQGVTEAFF. The complete variable domain, with remaining parts taken from reference TRBV9 and TRBJ1-1, reads DSGVTQTPKHLITATGQRVTLRCSPRSGDLSVYWYQQSLDQGLQFLIQYYNGEERAKGNILERFSAQQFPDLHSELNLSSLELGDSALYFCASSVSGQGVTEAFFGQGTRLTVV.